This is a list of T cell receptor beta chains from one sample in a study of beta chain features in type 1 diabetes. TCRdb's table, derived via immunoSEQ multiplex PCR, lists solely in-frame clones and lacks some. The data hold about 660,000 clones, with around an eighth observed a single time. The source material was naive CD4+ T cells from blood. The receptors derive from a man aged 18 to 30 with type 1 diabetes. Each CDR3 is given with its conserved first and last residue. Each record gives: V gene, clone size, CDR3 length, D gene, J gene, CDR3 protein, CDR3 DNA. A D gene is named only where the DNA matches it firmly. For some rows the clone size is stated as once, few or many, or as a class when expanded; others skip it.

>TRBV9|few|15|TRBD1|TRBJ1-1
CASSSQRDRGTEAFF
TGTGCCAGCAGCTCTCAGAGGGACAGGGGCACTGAAGCTTTCTTT
>TRBV7-9|-|16|-|TRBJ1-3
CASSYGTGTLGDTIYF
TGTGCCAGCAGTTACGGGACGGGAACCCTTGGCGACACCATATATTTT
>TRBV19|few|15|-|TRBJ2-6
CARRTLSSGANVLTF
TGTGCCAGAAGGACTCTTTCCTCTGGGGCCAACGTCCTGACTTTC
>TRBV19|few|12|TRBD1|TRBJ1-6
CASRGQGIPLHF
TGTGCCAGTAGGGGACAGGGTATACCCCTCCACTTT
>TRBV10-3|-|13|-|TRBJ1-2
CAITPAGDYGYTF
TGTGCCATCACCCCAGCCGGAGACTATGGCTACACCTTC
>TRBV4-2|-|14|-|TRBJ2-7
CASSQARLGYEQYF
TGTGCCAGCAGCCAAGCCAGGTTGGGGTACGAGCAGTACTTC
>TRBV7-9|few|15|-|TRBJ2-7
CASSSRGLSQDEQYF
TGTGCCAGCAGCTCGCGCGGACTATCACAGGACGAGCAGTACTTC
>TRBV7-8|-|14|-|TRBJ2-3
CASSPSRLQHTQYF
TGTGCCAGCAGCCCCAGTAGACTACAGCATACGCAGTATTTT
>TRBV28|few|14|-|TRBJ2-7
CASSPPQGSYEQYF
TGTGCCAGCAGTCCCCCGCAGGGTTCCTACGAGCAGTACTTC
>TRBV6-5|-|14|TRBD2|TRBJ2-3
CASSSLAGTDTQYF
TGTGCCAGCAGTAGTTTAGCGGGGACCGATACGCAGTATTTT
>TRBV5-4|-|12|-|TRBJ1-1
CASGRMNTEAFF
TGTGCCAGCGGTCGGATGAACACTGAAGCTTTCTTT
>TRBV23-1|-|18|-|TRBJ2-1
CASSQPEWKDTKYNEQFF
TGCGCCAGCAGTCAGCCGGAATGGAAAGACACCAAATACAATGAGCAGTTCTTC
>TRBV9|few|14|-|TRBJ1-4
CASSPQSTLGKLFF
TGTGCCAGCAGTCCACAGTCGACTTTGGGGAAACTGTTTTTT
>TRBV18|-|14|-|TRBJ1-1
CASSPPGEMGYAFF
TGTGCCAGCTCACCACCAGGAGAAATGGGGTATGCTTTCTTT
>TRBV2|few|14|-|TRBJ1-2
CASNTMTANYGYTF
TGTGCCAGCAACACTATGACAGCTAACTATGGCTACACCTTC
>TRBV6-5|-|15|-|TRBJ1-1
CASSHRPGHDTEAFF
TGTGCCAGCAGTCATCGGCCAGGACATGACACTGAAGCTTTCTTT
>TRBV19|few|16|TRBD2|TRBJ2-1
CASSPPGLGVWGEQFF
TGTGCCAGTAGCCCACCGGGACTAGGGGTGTGGGGTGAGCAGTTCTTC
>TRBV10-1|few|11|-|TRBJ2-1
CASSPLSEQFF
TGCGCCAGCAGCCCGTTGAGTGAGCAGTTCTTC
>TRBV7-2|-|14|-|TRBJ2-7
CASSRRGFSYEQYF
TGTGCCAGCAGCCGTAGGGGTTTCTCCTACGAGCAGTACTTC
>TRBV30|-|14|-|TRBJ2-7
CAWNPGTHSYEQYF
TGTGCCTGGAACCCCGGGACGCACTCCTACGAGCAGTACTTC
>TRBV7-9|few|13|-|TRBJ2-1
CASSSRRVDEQFF
TGTGCCAGCAGCTCCCGCCGAGTGGATGAGCAGTTCTTC
>TRBV18|few|14|-|TRBJ2-7
CASSPPQGGREQYF
TGTGCCAGCTCACCACCCCAGGGAGGAAGGGAGCAGTACTTC
>TRBV7-2|-|17|-|TRBJ2-5
CASSLVKASNRQETQYF
TGTGCCAGCAGCTTAGTGAAGGCTAGTAATAGACAAGAGACCCAGTACTTC
>TRBV13|few|14|-|TRBJ2-6
CASRRGSGANVLTF
TGTGCCAGCCGTCGGGGTTCTGGGGCCAACGTCCTGACTTTC
>TRBV5-1|few|16|TRBD2|TRBJ2-3
CASSLMASGSTDTQYF
TGCGCCAGCAGCTTGATGGCTAGCGGTAGCACAGATACGCAGTATTTT
>TRBV6-5|-|15|-|TRBJ2-2
CASSSGHRNTGELFF
TGTGCCAGCAGTTCGGGACACCGGAACACCGGGGAGCTGTTTTTT
>TRBV28|few|13|-|TRBJ2-5
CASSLDGPKTQYF
TGTGCCAGCAGTTTAGATGGACCGAAGACCCAGTACTTC
>TRBV5-1|-|16|-|TRBJ1-6
CASSDPKEGQGSPLHF
TGCGCCAGCAGCGATCCGAAGGAGGGGCAAGGTTCACCCCTCCACTTT
>TRBV5-4|few|16|-|TRBJ1-6
CASSLAPGSYNSPLHF
TGTGCCAGCAGCTTGGCACCGGGCTCCTATAATTCACCCCTCCACTTT
>TRBV5-4|few|15|-|TRBJ1-2
CASSLETGRGYGYTF
TGTGCCAGCAGCTTGGAGACGGGCAGGGGTTATGGCTACACCTTC
>TRBV27|once|14|TRBD2|TRBJ2-1
CASSGTSVLNEQFF
TGTGCCAGCTCGGGGACTAGCGTTCTCAATGAGCAGTTCTTC
>TRBV12-5|few|14|-|TRBJ1-2
CASGWGSLGYGYTF
TGTGCTAGTGGTTGGGGCAGCCTGGGCTATGGCTACACCTTC
>TRBV7-6|few|18|-|TRBJ2-2
CASSPRRPVESGGGELFF
TGTGCCAGCAGCCCGAGAAGACCAGTGGAAAGTGGTGGCGGGGAGCTGTTTTTT
>TRBV27|few|15|-|TRBJ2-2
CASSLQGANTGELFF
TGTGCCAGCAGTCTACAGGGCGCGAACACCGGGGAGCTGTTTTTT
>TRBV11-1|few|14|-|TRBJ2-6
CARDAASGANVLTF
TGTGCCAGAGACGCAGCCTCTGGGGCCAACGTCCTGACTTTC
>TRBV7-2|few|15|-|TRBJ2-3
CASSLNPLGTDTQYF
TGTGCCAGCAGCTTAAACCCGTTGGGGACAGATACGCAGTATTTT
>TRBV4-3|-|15|TRBD2|TRBJ2-7
CASSQGSSGETEQYF
TGCGCCAGCAGCCAAGGGAGTAGCGGGGAGACCGAGCAGTACTTC
>TRBV11-2|-|13|-|TRBJ2-3
CASTLQDPDTQYF
TGTGCCAGCACCCTTCAGGACCCGGATACGCAGTATTTT
>TRBV6-5|-|14|TRBD2|TRBJ2-1
CASRGLAAPGEQFF
TGTGCCAGCAGGGGACTAGCCGCCCCCGGTGAGCAGTTCTTC
>TRBV9|few|15|-|TRBJ2-2
CASSVGSPNTGELFF
TGTGCCAGCAGCGTAGGTTCTCCGAACACCGGGGAGCTGTTTTTT
>TRBV6-1|-|15|-|TRBJ2-7
CASSLGAPPSYEQYF
TGTGCCAGCAGCCTCGGGGCACCGCCGTCCTACGAGCAGTACTTC
>TRBV27|-|12|-|TRBJ1-1
CASSDPRRKAFF
TGTGCCAGCAGTGATCCCAGGCGAAAAGCTTTCTTT
>TRBV19|few|13|-|TRBJ1-1
CASSITGNTEAFF
TGTGCCAGTAGTATTACAGGGAACACTGAAGCTTTCTTT
>TRBV6-5|few|13|TRBD2|TRBJ2-3
CASRRTRADTQYF
TGTGCCAGCAGGCGGACTAGAGCAGATACGCAGTATTTT
>TRBV14|few|15|-|TRBJ2-3
CASSQDWSLRGTQYF
TGTGCCAGCAGCCAAGATTGGTCCCTGCGAGGTACGCAGTATTTT
>TRBV4-2|-|15|-|TRBJ2-7
CASSQDPDTSYEQYF
TGTGCCAGCAGCCAAGATCCGGACACGTCCTACGAGCAGTACTTC
>TRBV5-1|few|18|-|TRBJ2-7
CASSLEGLRGRFSYEQYF
TGCGCCAGCAGCTTGGAAGGTTTAAGGGGGAGGTTTTCCTACGAGCAGTACTTC
>TRBV4-1|few|14|-|TRBJ1-3
CASSRPRSGNTIYF
TGCGCCAGCAGCCGACCGAGGTCTGGAAACACCATATATTTT
>TRBV7-2|-|13|-|TRBJ1-6
CASSPGGPSPLHF
TGTGCCAGCAGCCCCGGGGGCCCTTCACCCCTCCACTTT
>TRBV4-1|few|18|-|TRBJ2-2
CASSPSRGGRDRTGELFF
TGCGCCAGCAGCCCCTCTAGGGGGGGCAGGGATAGAACCGGGGAGCTGTTTTTT
>TRBV7-3|-|16|TRBD2|TRBJ2-2
CASSPTSGANTGELFF
TGTGCCAGCAGCCCAACTAGCGGGGCGAACACCGGGGAGCTGTTTTTT
>TRBV30|-|16|-|TRBJ2-2
CAWSVSRDMNTGELFF
TGTGCCTGGAGTGTATCCCGGGACATGAACACCGGGGAGCTGTTTTTT
>TRBV5-4|few|15|TRBD1|TRBJ2-1
CASGRGTGAYNEQFF
TGTGCCAGCGGGAGGGGGACAGGGGCATACAATGAGCAGTTCTTC
>TRBV6-5|-|15|TRBD1|TRBJ1-5
CASSPTGWPNQPQHF
TGTGCCAGCAGTCCGACAGGGTGGCCAAATCAGCCCCAGCATTTT
>TRBV29-1|-|14|-|TRBJ2-7
CSVEEGGRSYEQYF
TGCAGCGTTGAAGAAGGGGGACGCTCCTACGAGCAGTACTTC
>TRBV30|few|13|-|TRBJ2-7
CAWSAPQGYEQYF
TGTGCCTGGAGTGCCCCACAGGGCTACGAGCAGTACTTC
>TRBV7-3|few|15|-|TRBJ2-1
CASSSQGGLGGEQFF
TGTGCCAGCAGCTCCCAGGGGGGCCTCGGCGGTGAGCAGTTCTTC